What follows describes a single T cell receptor (beta chain). This sample is part of a study of blood T cell repertoires in COVID-19. The germline V and J ends were trimmed by 0 bases and 5 bases, with 8 bases remaining between them. The CDR3 loop spans 15 amino acids. Germline V lookup: CDR1 LNHNV, CDR2 YYDKDF (reference sequence). In the original processing: Quantification of nucleated cells was approximated via reference gene primer amplification. Assay: immunoSEQ multiplex PCR; the TCRdb copy retains only in-frame clones and omits some. That table is the source of V, J and clone size, and D and trimming were worked out from the DNA. The sample shows 450,000 to 500,000 clones, 80% to 90% of them seen only once.

Material for sequencing was peripheral blood. The receptor comes from a human donor in a cohort sampled during active COVID-19. The chain is built from TRBV15 and TRBJ1-6; D is ambiguous. The CDR3 bases are TGTGCCACCAGCAGAGATGGGCAGGATAATTCACCCCTCCACTTT. Its translation is CATSRDGQDNSPLHF.